This paragraph covers one T cell receptor (beta chain) sequence. Its antigen is undetermined. Trimming cost V 5 bases and J 0 bases, with 11 bases left between them. The CDR3 is 15 amino acids. Per the germline V gene, CDR1 is SGHTA and CDR2 is FQGNSA. The data stem from a study of cytomegalovirus exposure and HLA in healthy donors. Study observations and caveats: Reportedly, TCR beta sequences accurately predicted HLA-A and HLA-B alleles in most subjects. Near-uniform donor sequencing depth was presumed by presence/absence analyses. Previous analysis showed most TCR beta V segments were productive about 90% or about 30% of the time.

The PCR made use of 60 Vbeta and 13 Jbeta primers. TCRdb's copy holds only in-frame clones and misses some; the assay was immunoSEQ multiplex PCR. The sample records around 130,000 clones, approximately 57% being singletons. The chain recombines TRBV7-2 with TRBJ1-5; no clear D. This sequence originates from a male donor in good health and CMV-seronegative. Sequenced input: PBMCs. The CDR3 is CASSPGGYSNQPQHF. CDR3 in DNA: TGTGCCAGCAGCCCCGGAGGGTATAGCAATCAGCCCCAGCATTTT.